Listed below are T cell receptor beta chains from one sample, sequenced in a study of shared clonotypes between healthy human individuals. This table comes from immunoSEQ multiplex PCR, and its TCRdb copy is limited to in-frame clones, with some not included. The sample carries hundreds of thousands of clones, around 77% recorded once. Source material: PBMCs. All receptors derive from a woman between 40 and 55 years old in good health. Some clones in this sample may be carry-over from other donors' samples. CDR3s leave out the opening cysteine and the closing phenylalanine or tryptophan. Fields, in order: J gene, V gene, CDR3 protein.

TRBJ2-2 TRBV4-2 ASSQDSGVTGELF
TRBJ1-2 TRBV27 ASSLGGPDYGYT
TRBJ1-4 TRBV9 ASSAGNQNEKLF
TRBJ2-3 TRBV6-7 ASSSGYPDTQY
TRBJ1-2 TRBV5-4 ASSLKTGGYGYT
TRBJ1-2 TRBV7-2 ASSEGPGQANYGYT
TRBJ2-3 TRBV18 ASSPHVRITSTDTQY
TRBJ2-5 TRBV5-4 ASSPGQGAETQY
TRBJ2-5 TRBV11-2 ASSSDWLVGTQY
NA TRBV30 AWSVQSYEQY
TRBJ2-6 TRBV11-1 ASSPGQGNGANVLT
TRBJ1-3 TRBV5-1 ASSLDLVATGNTIY
TRBJ2-1 TRBV27 ASSTTDWTHEQF
TRBJ2-7 TRBV14 ASSQTTSGSREQY
TRBJ2-7 TRBV29-1 SVEDSREQY
TRBJ1-3 TRBV27 ASSPRDVGSGNTIY
TRBJ2-1 TRBV9 ASSAPGTRSYNEQF
TRBJ2-1 TRBV5-1 ASSLGTSGGGYNEQF
TRBJ2-5 TRBV7-2 ASSLGEGVGETQY
TRBJ1-2 TRBV7-2 ASSLSQWDGYT
TRBJ2-5 TRBV30 AWEIRGRETQY
TRBJ1-1 TRBV9 ASPLGRNCTEAF
TRBJ2-5 TRBV5-6 ASTPGPYQETQY
TRBJ1-2 TRBV28 ASSRGTAYGYT
TRBJ2-7 TRBV11-2 ASSTLRESSYEQY
TRBJ1-5 TRBV5-6 ASSFGGYNQPQH
TRBJ2-7 TRBV4-1 ASSQGGLAGEQY
TRBJ1-3 TRBV18 ASSPRTGMSSGNTIY
TRBJ1-3 TRBV29-1 SVEGFGVDTIY
TRBJ2-3 TRBV5-1 ASRSGMVADTQY
TRBJ2-5 TRBV2 ASSGDPGETQY
TRBJ2-3 TRBV6-1 ASSRLAGEVDTQY